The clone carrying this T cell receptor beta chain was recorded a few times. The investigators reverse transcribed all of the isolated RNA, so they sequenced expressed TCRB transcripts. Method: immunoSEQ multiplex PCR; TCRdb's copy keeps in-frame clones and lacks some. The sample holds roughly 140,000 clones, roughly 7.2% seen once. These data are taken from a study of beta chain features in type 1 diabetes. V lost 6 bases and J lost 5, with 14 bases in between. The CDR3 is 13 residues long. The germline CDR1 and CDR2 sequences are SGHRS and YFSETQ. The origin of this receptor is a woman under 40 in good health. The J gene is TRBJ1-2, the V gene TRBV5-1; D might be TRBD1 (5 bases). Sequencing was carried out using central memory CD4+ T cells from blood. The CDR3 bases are TGCGCCAGCAAACAGGAAACCAGTTATGGCTACACCTTC. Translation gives CASKQETSYGYTF. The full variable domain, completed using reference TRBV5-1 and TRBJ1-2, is KAGVTQTPRYLIKTRGQQVTLSCSPISGHRSVSWYQQTPGQGLQFLFEYFSETQRNKGNFPGRFSGRQFSNSRSEMNVSTLELGDSALYLCASKQETSYGYTFGSGTRLTVV.